Following are 13 T cell receptor beta chains from one sample sequenced in a study of T cells in Graves' hyperthyroidism and ophthalmopathy. Template material for amplifying TCR beta CDR3 regions consisted of RNA transcripts. Using the HTBI primer set, a first-round RT-PCR was run on the TCR CDR3. TCRdb reanalysed the multiplex PCR reads using MiXCR and keeps one entry per CDR3 protein. The data contain approximately 330,000 distinct CDR3 sequences, roughly a fifth of them singletons. The sequenced material came from blood. Source of these receptors: a woman between 50 and 59 years old with Graves' hyperthyroidism.

The chain joins TRBV11-3 to TRBJ2-7; D gene uncertain. The CDR3 loop spans 12 amino acids. The germline V gene has CDR1 SGHNT and CDR2 YENEEA. Trimming removed 8 bases at V and 1 base at J, with 9 bases between. The CDR3 DNA sequence: TGTGCCAGCGGCGGACCATCCTACGAGCAGTACTTC. Its translation: CASGGPSYEQYF. Together with reference TRBV11-3 and TRBJ2-7, the CDR3 gives the full variable domain: EAGVVQSPRYKIIEKKQPVAFWCNPISGHNTLYWYLQNLGQGPELLIRYENEEAVDDSQLPKDRFSAERLKGVDSTLKIQPAELGDSAVYLCASGGPSYEQYFGPGTRLTVT.

This clonotype was counted ten times or more. This chain links TRBV5-8 with TRBJ2-5; perhaps TRBD2 as D (7 bases). In germline, CDR1 is SGHTS, CDR2 YDEGEE. Between the trimmed V and J ends, which lost 3 bases and 5 bases, there was a span of 23 bases. CDR3 length equals 17 residues. The CDR3 protein is CASSWARTGGFVETQYF. CDR3 coding DNA: TGTGCCAGCAGCTGGGCCAGGACGGGGGGCTTCGTGGAGACCCAGTACTTC.

The rearrangement uses TRBV29-1 and TRBJ1-1; possibly TRBD1 for D (6 bases). This CDR3 region has 15 residues. The ends were cut back, 7 bases at V and 2 bases at J, with 20 bases in the middle. Germline-derived CDR1 and CDR2 are SQVTM and ANQGSEA. The CDR3 DNA reads as TGCAGCGCCCGATACGGGGGGGCGGAAAACACTGAAGCTTTCTTT. It encodes CSARYGGAENTEAFF.

This clonotype appeared many times. The V and J genes are TRBV12-3 or TRBV12-4 and TRBJ2-5; 9 positions agree with TRBD1. Trimming removed 4 bases from V and 4 bases from J; junction bases left unmatched: 7. The CDR3 runs to 15 residues. The CDR3 is CASSSRDREGETQYF. In DNA, the CDR3 is TGTGCCAGCAGTTCAAGGGACAGGGAGGGAGAGACCCAGTACTTC.

The V gene is TRBV9, the J gene TRBJ1-4; D not resolved. The CDR3 extends over 16 amino acids. Trimming removed 4 bases at V and 1 base at J, with 14 bases between. Germline assignment: CDR1 SGDLS and CDR2 YYNGEE. The CDR3 here is CASSPREEGTNEKLFF. CDR3 DNA: TGTGCCAGCAGCCCTCGGGAGGAGGGAACTAATGAAAAACTGTTTTTT.

The chain links TRBV12-3 or TRBV12-4 to TRBJ1-1; D not resolved. The CDR3 runs to 13 residues. The V end was cut by 5 bases, the J end by 1 base, with 8 bases between. The CDR3 nucleotides are TGTGCCAGCAGTGAAGCTCAGAACACTGAAGCTTTCTTT. It codes for CASSEAQNTEAFF.

The chain links TRBV4-1 to TRBJ2-5, with D perhaps matching TRBD1 (6 bases). Germline loops: CDR1 MGHRA, CDR2 YSYEKL. The CDR3 runs 15 residues. The V end lost 0 bases, the J end lost 7 bases, and 15 bases lay between the germline ends. The chain's CDR3 is CASSQDRTGPATQYF. CDR3 DNA: TGCGCCAGCAGCCAAGATCGTACAGGGCCAGCGACCCAGTACTTC.

This clonotype was counted many times. CDR3 DNA: TGTGCCAGCAGTCAGCAGGGGGCTACTTCCAAAAACATTCAGTACTTC. Translation gives CASSQQGATSKNIQYF. The genes are TRBV12-3 or TRBV12-4 and TRBJ2-4, with TRBD1 matching over 8 bases. V trimming: 5 bases; J trimming: 2 bases; junction bases outside the gene matches: 8. The CDR3 has 16 amino acids.

Regarding this clonotype: This may be a read error: a much more frequent sequence differs by one nucleotide. The chain is built from TRBV28 and TRBJ1-3; the match to TRBD1 covers 9 bases. The CDR3 contains 15 residues. Germline V gene lookup returns CDR1 MDHEN and CDR2 SYDVKM. CDR3 sequence (DNA): TGTGCCAGCAGTTTCGGACAGGGGCCTGGAAACACCATACATTTT. It encodes CASSFGQGPGNTIHF. Looking up the rest from reference TRBV28 and TRBJ1-3 gives the full variable domain: DVKVTQSSRYLVKRTGEKVFLECVQDMDHENMFWYRQDPGLGLRLIYFSYDVKMKEKGDIPEGYSVSREKKERFSLILESASTNQTSMYLCASSFGQGPGNTIHFGEGSWLTVV.

This clonotype was counted a few times. The V gene is TRBV28, the J gene TRBJ1-2; 7 bases are a match to TRBD1. V lost 7 bases, J lost 8 bases, and 4 bases stayed unmatched. CDR1 MDHEN and CDR2 SYDVKM come from the germline V gene. The CDR3 has 11 amino acids. CDR3 nucleotides: TGTGCCAGCACAGGGGGACTGGGCTACACCTTC. The encoded protein is CASTGGLGYTF.

The rearrangement joins TRBV11-2 to TRBJ1-4; 9 bases fit TRBD1. The V gene's germline CDR1 is SGHAT and CDR2 FQNNGV. The trim removed 6 bases at V and 3 bases at J, leaving 5 bases unmatched. The CDR3 loop spans 15 amino acids. CDR3 residues: CASRDRGLSNEKLFF. Here the CDR3 DNA reads TGTGCCAGCAGGGACAGGGGCTTATCTAATGAAAAACTGTTTTTT.

This rearrangement joins TRBV2 to TRBJ2-1, with 7 bases aligning to TRBD1. V was clipped by 9 bases and J by 3 bases; unmatched bases: 5. The CDR3 consists of 13 residues. In germline, CDR1 is SNHLY, CDR2 FYNNEI. The chain's CDR3 is CASRDSYYNEQFF. The CDR3 region has the DNA TGTGCCAGTAGGGACAGCTACTACAATGAGCAGTTCTTC.

This clonotype was seen at least ten times. The chain is built from TRBV11-1 and TRBJ2-5; D may correspond to TRBD1 or TRBD2 (5 bases each). The CDR3 is made up of 13 amino acids. Germline CDR1 reads SGHAT; CDR2 reads FQDESV (reference sequence). V dropped 6 bases and J dropped 2 bases, with 10 bases sitting between them. CDR3 residues: CASRTGTQETQYF. The CDR3 coding sequence is TGTGCCAGCAGAACCGGGACGCAAGAGACCCAGTACTTC.